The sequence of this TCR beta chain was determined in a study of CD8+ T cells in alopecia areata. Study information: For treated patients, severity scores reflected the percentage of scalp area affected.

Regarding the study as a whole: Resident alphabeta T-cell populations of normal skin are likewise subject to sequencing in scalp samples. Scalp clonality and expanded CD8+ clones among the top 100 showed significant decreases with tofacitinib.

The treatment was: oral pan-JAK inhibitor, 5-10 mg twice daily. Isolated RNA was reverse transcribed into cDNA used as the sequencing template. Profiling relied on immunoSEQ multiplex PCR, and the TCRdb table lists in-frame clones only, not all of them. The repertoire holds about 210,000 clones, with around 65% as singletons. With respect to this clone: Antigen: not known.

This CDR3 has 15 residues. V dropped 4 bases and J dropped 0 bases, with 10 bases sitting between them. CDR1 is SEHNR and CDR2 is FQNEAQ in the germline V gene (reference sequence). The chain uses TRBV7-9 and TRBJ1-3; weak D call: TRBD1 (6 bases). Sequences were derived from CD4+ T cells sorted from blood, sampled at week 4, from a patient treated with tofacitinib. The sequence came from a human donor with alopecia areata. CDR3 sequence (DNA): TGTGCCAGCAGCTGGACAGCTTCCTCTGGAAACACCATATATTTT. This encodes CASSWTASSGNTIYF. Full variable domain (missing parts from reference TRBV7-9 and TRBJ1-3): DTGVSQNPRHKITKRGQNVTFRCDPISEHNRLYWYRQTLGQGPEFLTYFQNEAQLEKSRLLSDRFSAERPKGSFSTLEIQRTEQGDSAMYLCASSWTASSGNTIYFGEGSWLTVV.